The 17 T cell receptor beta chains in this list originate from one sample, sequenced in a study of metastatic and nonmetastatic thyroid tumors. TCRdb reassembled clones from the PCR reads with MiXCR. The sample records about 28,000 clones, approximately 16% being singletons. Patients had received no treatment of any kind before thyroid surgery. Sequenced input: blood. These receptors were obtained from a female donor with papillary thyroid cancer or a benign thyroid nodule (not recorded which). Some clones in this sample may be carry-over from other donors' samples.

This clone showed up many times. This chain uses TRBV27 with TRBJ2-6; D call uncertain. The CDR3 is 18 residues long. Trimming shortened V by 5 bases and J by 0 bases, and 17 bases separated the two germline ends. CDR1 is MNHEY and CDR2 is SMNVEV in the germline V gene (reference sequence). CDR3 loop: CASSVHPLTGSGANVLTF. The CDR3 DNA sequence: TGTGCCAGCAGTGTACACCCTCTCACGGGCTCTGGGGCCAACGTCCTGACTTTC.

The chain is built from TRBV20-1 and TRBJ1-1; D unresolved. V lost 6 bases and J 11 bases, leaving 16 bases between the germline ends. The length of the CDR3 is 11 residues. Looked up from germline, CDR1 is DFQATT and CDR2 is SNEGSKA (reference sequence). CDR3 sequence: CSANVVTGAFF. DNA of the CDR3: TGCAGTGCCAATGTCGTCACCGGGGCTTTCTTT.

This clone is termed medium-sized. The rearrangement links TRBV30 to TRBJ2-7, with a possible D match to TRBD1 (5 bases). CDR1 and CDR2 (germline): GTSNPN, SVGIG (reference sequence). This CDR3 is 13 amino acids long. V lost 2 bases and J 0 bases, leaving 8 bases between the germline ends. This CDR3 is CAWSPTVSYEQYF. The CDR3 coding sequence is TGTGCCTGGAGTCCGACAGTCTCCTACGAGCAGTACTTC.

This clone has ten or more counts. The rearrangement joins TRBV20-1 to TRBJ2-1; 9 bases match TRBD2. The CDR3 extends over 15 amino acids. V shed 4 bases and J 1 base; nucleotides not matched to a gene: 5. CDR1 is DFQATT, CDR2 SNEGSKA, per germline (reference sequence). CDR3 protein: CSAKGLAGSYNEQFF. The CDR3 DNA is TGCAGTGCTAAGGGCCTAGCGGGATCCTACAATGAGCAGTTCTTC.

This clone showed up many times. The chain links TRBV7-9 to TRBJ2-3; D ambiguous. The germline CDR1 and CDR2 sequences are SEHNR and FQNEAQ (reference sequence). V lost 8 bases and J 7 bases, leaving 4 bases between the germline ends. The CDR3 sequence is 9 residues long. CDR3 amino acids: CASGNTQYF. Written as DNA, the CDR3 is TGTGCCAGCGGGAATACGCAGTATTTT. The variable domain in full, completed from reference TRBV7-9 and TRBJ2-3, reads DTGVSQNPRHKITKRGQNVTFRCDPISEHNRLYWYRQTLGQGPEFLTYFQNEAQLEKSRLLSDRFSAERPKGSFSTLEIQRTEQGDSAMYLCASGNTQYFGPGTRLTVL.

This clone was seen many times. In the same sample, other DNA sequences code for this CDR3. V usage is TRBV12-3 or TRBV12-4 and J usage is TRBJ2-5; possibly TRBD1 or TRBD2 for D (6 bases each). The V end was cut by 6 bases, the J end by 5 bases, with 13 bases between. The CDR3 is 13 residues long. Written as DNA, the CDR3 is TGTGCCAGCAGCGCTCGGGGGCGGGAGACCCAGTACTTC. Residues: CASSARGRETQYF.

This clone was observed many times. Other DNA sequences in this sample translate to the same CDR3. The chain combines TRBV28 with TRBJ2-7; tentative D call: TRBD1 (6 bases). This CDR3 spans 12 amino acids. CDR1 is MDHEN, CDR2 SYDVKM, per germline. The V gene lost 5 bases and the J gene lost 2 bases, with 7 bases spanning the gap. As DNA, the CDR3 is TGTGCCAGCAGTACAGGGCCCTACGAGCAGTACTTC. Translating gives CASSTGPYEQYF.

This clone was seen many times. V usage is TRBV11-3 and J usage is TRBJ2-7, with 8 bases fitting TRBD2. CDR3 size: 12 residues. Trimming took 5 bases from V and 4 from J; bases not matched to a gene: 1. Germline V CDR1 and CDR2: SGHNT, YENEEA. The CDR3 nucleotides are TGTGCCAGCAGCCGGGGGGGATACGAGCAGTACTTC. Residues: CASSRGGYEQYF.

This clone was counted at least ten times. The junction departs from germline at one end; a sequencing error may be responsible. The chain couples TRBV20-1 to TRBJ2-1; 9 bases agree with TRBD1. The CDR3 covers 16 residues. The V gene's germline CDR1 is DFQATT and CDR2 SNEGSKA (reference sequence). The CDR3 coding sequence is TGCAGTGCCACAAAACAGGGGGCCGTCTCCTACAATGAGCGGTTCTTC. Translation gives CSATKQGAVSYNERFF.

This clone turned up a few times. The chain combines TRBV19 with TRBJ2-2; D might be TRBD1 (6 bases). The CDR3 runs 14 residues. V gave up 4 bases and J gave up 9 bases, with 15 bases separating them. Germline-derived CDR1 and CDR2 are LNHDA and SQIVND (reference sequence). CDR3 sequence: CASSRGWGPWELFF. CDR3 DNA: TGTGCCAGTAGTAGAGGTTGGGGGCCCTGGGAGCTGTTTTTT.

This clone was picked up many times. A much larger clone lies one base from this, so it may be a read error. CDR3 amino acids: CAGSQASTRYGYTF. The DNA of the CDR3 is TGTGCCGGCAGCCAGGCCTCTACTCGCTATGGCTACACCTTC. This chain uses TRBV3-1 with TRBJ1-2, with D uncertain. CDR3 size: 14 residues. Per the germline V gene, CDR1 is LGHDT and CDR2 is YNNKEL (reference sequence).

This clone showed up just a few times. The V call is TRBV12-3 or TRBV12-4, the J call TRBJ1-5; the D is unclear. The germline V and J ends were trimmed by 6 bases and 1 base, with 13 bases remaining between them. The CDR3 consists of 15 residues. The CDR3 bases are TGTGCCAGCAGACGATCCGGGATCAGCAATCAGCCCCAGCATTTT. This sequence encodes CASRRSGISNQPQHF.

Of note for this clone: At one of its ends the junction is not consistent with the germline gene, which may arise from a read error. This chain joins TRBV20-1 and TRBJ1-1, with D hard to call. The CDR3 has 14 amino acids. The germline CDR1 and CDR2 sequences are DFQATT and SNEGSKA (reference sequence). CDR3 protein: CSAGDPGGCTEAFF. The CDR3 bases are TGCAGTGCTGGAGACCCGGGTGGGTGCACTGAAGCTTTCTTT.

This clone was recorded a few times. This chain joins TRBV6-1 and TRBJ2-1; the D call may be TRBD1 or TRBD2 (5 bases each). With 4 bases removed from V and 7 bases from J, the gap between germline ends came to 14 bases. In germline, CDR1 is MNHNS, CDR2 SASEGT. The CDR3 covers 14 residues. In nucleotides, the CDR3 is TGTGCCAGCAGTGGGAGAGGGGATAGGAATGAGCAGTTCTTC. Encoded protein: CASSGRGDRNEQFF.

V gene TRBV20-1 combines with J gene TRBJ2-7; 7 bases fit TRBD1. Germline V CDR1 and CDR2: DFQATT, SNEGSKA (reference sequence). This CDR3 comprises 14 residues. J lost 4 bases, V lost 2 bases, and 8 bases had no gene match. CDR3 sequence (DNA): TGCAGTGCTAGACGTGAGGGGGCGCTTTACGAGCAGTACTTC. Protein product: CSARREGALYEQYF.

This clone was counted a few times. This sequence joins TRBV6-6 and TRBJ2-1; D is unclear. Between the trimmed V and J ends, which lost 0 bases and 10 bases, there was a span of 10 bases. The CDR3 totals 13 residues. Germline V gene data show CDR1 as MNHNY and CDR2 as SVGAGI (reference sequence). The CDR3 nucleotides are TGTGCCAGCAGTTACTCTGGGGTCAACGAGCAGTTCTTC. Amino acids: CASSYSGVNEQFF.

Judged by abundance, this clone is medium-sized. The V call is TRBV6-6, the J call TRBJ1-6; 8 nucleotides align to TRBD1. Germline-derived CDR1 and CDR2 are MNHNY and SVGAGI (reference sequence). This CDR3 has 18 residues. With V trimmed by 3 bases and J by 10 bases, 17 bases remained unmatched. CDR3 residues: CASSYSSPGQARVSPLHF. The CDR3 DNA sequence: TGTGCCAGCAGTTATTCCTCACCGGGACAGGCCCGGGTATCACCCCTCCACTTT.